The TCR beta chain described here comes from a study of cytomegalovirus exposure and HLA in healthy donors. PCR amplification relied on 60 Vbeta primers (plus 13 Jbeta primers). The table came from immunoSEQ multiplex PCR; TCRdb's copy has only in-frame clones and leaves some out. Its listing shows fewer than 60,000 clones. Germline assignment: CDR1 SGHTA and CDR2 FQGNSA. The CDR3 length is 15 residues. The V gene end was trimmed by 8 bases and the J gene end by 2 bases; junction bases not matched to a gene: 6. V and J are TRBV7-2 and TRBJ2-6, with 7 bases aligning to TRBD1. The TCR sequence derives from a woman aged 30 to 39 in good health and CMV-seropositive. Sequencing was done on a sample of PBMCs. The DNA of the CDR3 is TGTGCCAGCTCACTAGGGGGCGCTGGGGCCAACGTCCTGACTTTC. Translation: CASSLGGAGANVLTF.